This T cell receptor (beta chain) was sequenced in a study of T cells expressing NK-cell markers. The germline V gene has CDR1 SGHNT and CDR2 YENEEA. The CDR3 is made up of 15 amino acids. Beta-chain TCR cDNA was generated via 5'RACE template switching with UMIs. TCRdb re-called the 5' RACE reads and gives one entry per CDR3 protein, without DNA. The sample totals around 550,000 distinct CDR3 sequences. The receptor comes from a man aged 18 to 30 in good health. The V call is TRBV11-3, the J call TRBJ2-3; TCRdb reports TRBD2, a call that lacks DNA to check it against. Sequences were obtained from blood T cells: a sorted CD56 or NKG2C T cell subset, CD4+ or CD8+ T cells, or bulk PBMC T cells (not recorded which). CDR3 in amino acids: CASSFSGSITDTQYF.